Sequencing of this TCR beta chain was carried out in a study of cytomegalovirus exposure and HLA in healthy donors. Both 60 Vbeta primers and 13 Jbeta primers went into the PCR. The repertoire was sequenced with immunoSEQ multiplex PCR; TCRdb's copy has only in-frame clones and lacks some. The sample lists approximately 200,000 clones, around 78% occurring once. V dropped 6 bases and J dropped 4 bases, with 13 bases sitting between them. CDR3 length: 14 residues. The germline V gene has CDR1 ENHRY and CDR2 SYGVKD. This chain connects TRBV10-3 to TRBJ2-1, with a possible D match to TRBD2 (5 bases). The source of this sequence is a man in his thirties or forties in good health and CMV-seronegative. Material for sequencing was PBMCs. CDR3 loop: CAISLEETYNEQFF. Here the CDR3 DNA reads TGTGCCATCAGCCTGGAGGAAACATACAATGAGCAGTTCTTC.